This T cell receptor beta chain derives from a study of cytomegalovirus exposure and HLA in healthy donors. Study-level points and caveats: Later analysis demonstrated an association between a missense DCLRE1C variant and TCR beta V- and J-gene trimming. A later look showed TCR association rates differing by HLA locus, highest for DRB1 and lowest for HLA-C.

In the PCR, 60 Vbeta and 13 Jbeta primers were used. Measured with immunoSEQ multiplex PCR; TCRdb has only the in-frame clones, and not every one. This sample's table reports around 97,000 clones. A remark on this clone: What it binds is unknown. The junction and the germline gene differ at one end; a read error may be behind it.

Germline CDR1 reads SGHDT; CDR2 reads YYEEEE. The CDR3 totals 15 residues. Sequenced material: PBMCs. This rearrangement joins TRBV5-6 to TRBJ2-7; D possibly corresponds to TRBD1 (6 bases). This sequence originates from a man aged 40-55 years in good health and CMV-seronegative. This CDR3 is CASSLPDSGLYEQCF. CDR3 coding DNA: TGTGCCAGCAGCTTGCCGGACAGTGGCCTCTACGAGCAGTGCTTC.